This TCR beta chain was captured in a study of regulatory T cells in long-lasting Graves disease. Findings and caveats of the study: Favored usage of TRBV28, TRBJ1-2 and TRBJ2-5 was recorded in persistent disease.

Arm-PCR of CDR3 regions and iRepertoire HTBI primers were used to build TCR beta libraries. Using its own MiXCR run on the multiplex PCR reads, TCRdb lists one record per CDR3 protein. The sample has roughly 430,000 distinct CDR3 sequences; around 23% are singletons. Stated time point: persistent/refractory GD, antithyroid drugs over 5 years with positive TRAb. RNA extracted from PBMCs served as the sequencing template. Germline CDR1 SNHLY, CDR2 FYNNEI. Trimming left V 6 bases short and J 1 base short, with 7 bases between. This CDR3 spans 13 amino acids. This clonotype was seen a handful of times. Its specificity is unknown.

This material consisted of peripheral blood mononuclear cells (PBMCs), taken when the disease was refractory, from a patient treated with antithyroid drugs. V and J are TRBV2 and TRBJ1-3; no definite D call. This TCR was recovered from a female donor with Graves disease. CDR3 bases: TGTGCCAGCAGCTCGGCGTCTGGAAACACCATATATTTT. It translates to CASSSASGNTIYF.